Detailed here is one T cell receptor beta chain. The data were produced by immunoSEQ multiplex PCR, yet TCRdb's version contains in-frame clones alone and is incomplete. This table has about 17,000 clones, about 67% appearing once. The treatment denotes: randomized to nivolumab then ipilimumab (arm A) or the reverse (arm B). The sample originates from a study of sequential checkpoint blockade in melanoma. Looking at the study overall: After both sequences, patients received maintenance nivolumab.

The germline V gene encodes CDR1 SGHNT and CDR2 YYREEE (reference sequence). The CDR3 runs to 11 residues. V lost 7 bases to trimming and J lost 4 bases; unmatched junction nucleotides: 0. The chain combines TRBV5-4 with TRBJ2-3; 7 bases fit TRBD2. The sequenced sample was CD8+ T cells sorted from blood (inferred from file names), obtained from a patient given nivolumab and ipilimumab in sequence. The source of this sequence is a human donor with melanoma. The CDR3 DNA is TGTGCCAGCGCGGGGGCAGATACGCAGTATTTT. It translates to CASAGADTQYF. The whole variable domain, filled in from reference TRBV5-4 and TRBJ2-3, reads ETGVTQSPTHLIKTRGQQVTLRCSSQSGHNTVSWYQQALGQGPQFIFQYYREEENGRGNFPPRFSGLQFPNYSSELNVNALELDDSALYLCASAGADTQYFGPGTRLTVL.